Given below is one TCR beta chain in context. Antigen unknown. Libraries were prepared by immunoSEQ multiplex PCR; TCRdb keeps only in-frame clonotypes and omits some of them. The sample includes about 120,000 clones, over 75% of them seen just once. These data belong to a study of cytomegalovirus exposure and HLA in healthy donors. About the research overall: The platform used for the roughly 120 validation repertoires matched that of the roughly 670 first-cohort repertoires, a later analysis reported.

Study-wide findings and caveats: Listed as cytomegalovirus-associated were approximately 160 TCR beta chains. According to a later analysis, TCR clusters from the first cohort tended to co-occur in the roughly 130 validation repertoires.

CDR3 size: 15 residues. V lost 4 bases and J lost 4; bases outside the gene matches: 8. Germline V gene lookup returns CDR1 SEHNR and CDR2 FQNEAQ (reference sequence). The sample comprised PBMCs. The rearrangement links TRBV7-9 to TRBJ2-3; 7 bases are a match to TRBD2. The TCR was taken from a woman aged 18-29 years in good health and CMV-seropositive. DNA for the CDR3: TGTGCCAGCAGCTCAACTCTAGCGGTGGCAGATACGCAGTATTTT. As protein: CASSSTLAVADTQYF.